This note documents a single T cell receptor beta chain sequence. From germline, CDR1 is SGHAT and CDR2 FQNNGV. The V gene lost 0 bases and the J gene lost 1 base, with 12 bases spanning the gap. CDR3 length: 16 residues. The data originate from a study of blood T cell repertoires in COVID-19. At the level of the study: Acute-phase and convalescent COVID-19 samples originated in the United States, Italy and Spain. T cells, B-cell-depleted T cells, or PBMCs provided the cDNA or gDNA that served as material.

Original analysis: It was from reference gene primer amplification that nucleated cell counts were estimated. Sequencing used immunoSEQ multiplex PCR; TCRdb keeps in-frame clones, though not all of them. Clone size and the V and J calls come from that table; the DNA yielded D and trimming. The sample holds tens of thousands of clones; 80% to 85% are singletons and the top ten take 27%. The clonotype originates from a human donor in a cohort sampled during active COVID-19. The rearrangement joins TRBV11-2 to TRBJ1-1, with no clear D. Material: peripheral blood. CDR3 sequence: CASSLDQARRNTEAFF. Here the CDR3 DNA reads TGTGCCAGCAGCTTAGATCAGGCCAGGCGGAACACTGAAGCTTTCTTT.